The TCR beta chain described here comes from a study of blood T cell repertoires in COVID-19. About the research overall: Spain, Italy and the United States supplied samples that represented acute and convalescent COVID-19.

Study processing details: Cell counts per sample came from amplifying reference gene primers. Assay used: immunoSEQ multiplex PCR; TCRdb lists only in-frame clones, some missing. The V and J calls and the clone size are those of that table, but D and trimming were determined from the DNA. The repertoire has about 420,000 clones, around nine tenths of them found once; the top ten carry more than 0.7%. The germline V gene encodes CDR1 SGHKS and CDR2 YYEKEE (reference sequence). The CDR3 loop spans 13 amino acids. V lost 2 bases, J lost 4 bases, and 7 bases lay in between. V and J are TRBV5-5 and TRBJ1-5; D unresolved. The sample comprised peripheral blood. This TCR came from a man aged 18 to 30 with COVID-19, enrolled during active disease. This CDR3 reads CASSFDINQPQHF. The CDR3 DNA follows: TGTGCCAGCAGCTTCGACATAAATCAGCCCCAGCATTTT.